The source of this T cell receptor beta chain is a study of beta chain features in type 1 diabetes. Whole-study findings and limits: Shorter TCRB CDR3s, moderately but significantly so, marked every one of the four CD4+ subsets in Type 1 diabetes patients.

Populations obtained by sorting all exceeded 98% purity. The whole isolated RNA underwent reverse transcription, so sequencing captured expressed TCRB transcripts. Data came from immunoSEQ multiplex PCR; TCRdb stores just in-frame clones and leaves some out. The sample includes some 250,000 clones, about 14% of them seen just once. Termini included, the CDR3 measures 12 amino acids. Germline CDR1 LNHDA, CDR2 SQIVND (reference sequence). Turning to this clone: Its target is unknown. The limits of the CDR3 on the DNA are not certain, so only TCRdb's listed CDR3 is given.

The V call is TRBV19, the J call TRBJ1-1; TRBD1, the table's D call, lacks a check against the DNA. The receptor comes from a man aged 25-45 years with type 1 diabetes. The specimen was naive CD4+ T cells from blood. This chain's CDR3 is CASGGWGQGTFF.